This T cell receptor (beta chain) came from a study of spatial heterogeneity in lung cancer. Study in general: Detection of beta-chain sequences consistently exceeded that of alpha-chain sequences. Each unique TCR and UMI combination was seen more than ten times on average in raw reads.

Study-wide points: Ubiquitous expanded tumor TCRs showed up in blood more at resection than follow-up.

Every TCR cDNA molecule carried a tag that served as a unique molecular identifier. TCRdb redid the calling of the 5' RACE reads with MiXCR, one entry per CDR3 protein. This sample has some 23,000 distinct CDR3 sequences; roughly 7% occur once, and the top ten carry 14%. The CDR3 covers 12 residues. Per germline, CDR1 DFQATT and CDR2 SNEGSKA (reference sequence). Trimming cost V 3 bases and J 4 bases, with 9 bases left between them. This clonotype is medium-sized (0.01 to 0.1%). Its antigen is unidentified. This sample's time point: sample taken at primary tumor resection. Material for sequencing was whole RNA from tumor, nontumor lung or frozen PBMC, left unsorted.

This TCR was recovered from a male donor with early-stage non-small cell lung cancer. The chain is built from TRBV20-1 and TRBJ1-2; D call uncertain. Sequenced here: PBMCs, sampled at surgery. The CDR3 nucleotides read TGCAGTGCTAGCCCGCTGTTCTATGGCTACACCTTC. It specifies CSASPLFYGYTF.